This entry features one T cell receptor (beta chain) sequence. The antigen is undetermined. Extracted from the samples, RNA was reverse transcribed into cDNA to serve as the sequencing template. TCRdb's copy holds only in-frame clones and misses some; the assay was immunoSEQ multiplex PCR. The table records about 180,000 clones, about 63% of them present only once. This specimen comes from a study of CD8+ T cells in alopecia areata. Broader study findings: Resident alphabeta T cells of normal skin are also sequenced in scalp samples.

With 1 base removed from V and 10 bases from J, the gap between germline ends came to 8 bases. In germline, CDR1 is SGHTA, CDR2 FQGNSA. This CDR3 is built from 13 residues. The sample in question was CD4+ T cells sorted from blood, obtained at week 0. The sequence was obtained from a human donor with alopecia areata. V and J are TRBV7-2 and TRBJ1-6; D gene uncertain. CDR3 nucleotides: TGTGCCAGCAGCTTAGAAGGCTCCTCACCCCTCCACTTT. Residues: CASSLEGSSPLHF. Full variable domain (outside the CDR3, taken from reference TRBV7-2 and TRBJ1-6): GAGVSQSPSNKVTEKGKDVELRCDPISGHTALYWYRQSLGQGLEFLIYFQGNSAPDKSGLPSDRFSAERTGGSVSTLTIQRTQQEDSAVYLCASSLEGSSPLHFGNGTRLTVT.